This TCR beta chain came from a study of PD-1 blockade in classical Hodgkin lymphoma. In the study overall: Nivolumab dosed at 3 mg/kg went to patients intravenously every 2 weeks.

The data were produced by immunoSEQ multiplex PCR, yet TCRdb's version contains in-frame clones alone and is incomplete. The sample yields under 95,000 clones, about 93% seen once. Study results and caveats: Patients starting nivolumab under 1 year after ASCT were excluded. Whoever responded completely had baseline diversity much like that seen in newly diagnosed patients. Healthy donors were reported to have higher baseline TCR diversity than newly diagnosed patients.

In its sample, this clone was seen once. As yet, its antigen is unknown. Patients all relapsed after autologous stem cell transplantation, and there was variation in brentuximab vedotin exposure. From germline, CDR1 is LGHNA and CDR2 YSLEER. V gave up 1 base and J gave up 1 base, with 17 bases separating them. The CDR3 totals 17 residues. Material: peripheral blood mononuclear cells (PBMCs), obtained at baseline. This sequence was found in a human donor with classical Hodgkin lymphoma. V is TRBV4-3 and J is TRBJ2-7; D is ambiguous. This CDR3 is CASSQAPLGVPSYEQYF. The CDR3 DNA is TGCGCCAGCAGCCAAGCACCTCTTGGCGTCCCATCCTACGAGCAGTACTTC.